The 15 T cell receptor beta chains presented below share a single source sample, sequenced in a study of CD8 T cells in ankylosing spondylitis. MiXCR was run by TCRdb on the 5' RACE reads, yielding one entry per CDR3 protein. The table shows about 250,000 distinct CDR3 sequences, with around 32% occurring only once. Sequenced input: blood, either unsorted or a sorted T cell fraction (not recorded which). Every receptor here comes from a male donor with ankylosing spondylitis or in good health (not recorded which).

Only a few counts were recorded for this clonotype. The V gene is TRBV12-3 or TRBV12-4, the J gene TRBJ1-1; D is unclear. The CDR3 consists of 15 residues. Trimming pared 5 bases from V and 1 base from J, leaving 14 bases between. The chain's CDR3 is CASSLLWAGNTEAFF. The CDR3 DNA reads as TGTGCCAGCAGTCTGTTGTGGGCGGGGAACACTGAAGCTTTCTTT.

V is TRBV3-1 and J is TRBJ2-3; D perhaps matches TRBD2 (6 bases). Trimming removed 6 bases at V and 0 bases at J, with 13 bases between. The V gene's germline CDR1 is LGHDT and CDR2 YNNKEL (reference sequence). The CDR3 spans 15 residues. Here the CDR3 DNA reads TGTGCCAGCAGTCCTACTGGGACTAGCACAGATACGCAGTATTTT. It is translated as CASSPTGTSTDTQYF.

The CDR3, as DNA: TGTGCCAGCAGCTCAGGGGTCTCTGGGGAGCCCCAGCATTTT. Protein product: CASSSGVSGEPQHF. The chain uses TRBV12-3 or TRBV12-4 and TRBJ1-5; possibly TRBD1 for D (6 bases). Trimming cost V 6 bases and J 8 bases, with 17 bases left between them. The CDR3 covers 14 residues.

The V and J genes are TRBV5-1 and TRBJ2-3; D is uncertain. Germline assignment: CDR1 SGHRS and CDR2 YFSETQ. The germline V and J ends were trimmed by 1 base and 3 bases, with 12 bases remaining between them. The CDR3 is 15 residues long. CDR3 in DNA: TGCGCCAGCAGCTTGACTTATAGATTGACAGATACGCAGTATTTT. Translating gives CASSLTYRLTDTQYF.

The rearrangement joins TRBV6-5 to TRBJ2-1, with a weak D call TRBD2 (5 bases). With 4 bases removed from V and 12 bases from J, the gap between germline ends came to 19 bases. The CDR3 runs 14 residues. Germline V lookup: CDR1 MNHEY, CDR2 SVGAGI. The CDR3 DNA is TGTGCCAGCAGTTCGCCCCCGGAGGCGAGGAGGCAGTTCTTC. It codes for CASSSPPEARRQFF.

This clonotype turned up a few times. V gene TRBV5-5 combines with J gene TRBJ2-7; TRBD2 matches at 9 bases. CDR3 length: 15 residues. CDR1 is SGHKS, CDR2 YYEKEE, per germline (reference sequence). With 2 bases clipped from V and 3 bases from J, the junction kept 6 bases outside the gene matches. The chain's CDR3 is CASSFRAGGYYEQYF. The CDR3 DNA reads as TGTGCCAGCAGCTTTAGAGCGGGGGGCTACTACGAGCAGTACTTC.

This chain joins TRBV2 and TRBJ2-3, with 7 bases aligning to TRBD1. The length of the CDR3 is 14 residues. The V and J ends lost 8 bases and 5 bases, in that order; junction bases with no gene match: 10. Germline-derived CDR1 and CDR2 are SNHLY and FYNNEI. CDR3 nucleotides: TGTGCCAGCCATCTACAGGGGTATGAAGATACGCAGTATTTT. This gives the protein CASHLQGYEDTQYF.

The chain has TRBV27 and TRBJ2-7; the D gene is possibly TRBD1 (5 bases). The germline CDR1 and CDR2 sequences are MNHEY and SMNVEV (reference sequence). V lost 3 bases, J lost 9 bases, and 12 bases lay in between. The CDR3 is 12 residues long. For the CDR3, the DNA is TGTGCCAGCAGTTTCCCAATGGGGCCGCAGTACTTC. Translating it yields CASSFPMGPQYF.

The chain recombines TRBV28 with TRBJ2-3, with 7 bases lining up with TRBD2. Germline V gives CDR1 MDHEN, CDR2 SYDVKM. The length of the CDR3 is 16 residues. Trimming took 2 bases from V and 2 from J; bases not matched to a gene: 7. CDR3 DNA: TGTGCCAGCAGTTTAAGTCCTAGCGGCCTCACAGATACGCAGTATTTT. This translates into CASSLSPSGLTDTQYF. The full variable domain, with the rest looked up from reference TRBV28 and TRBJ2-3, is DVKVTQSSRYLVKRTGEKVFLECVQDMDHENMFWYRQDPGLGLRLIYFSYDVKMKEKGDIPEGYSVSREKKERFSLILESASTNQTSMYLCASSLSPSGLTDTQYFGPGTRLTVL.

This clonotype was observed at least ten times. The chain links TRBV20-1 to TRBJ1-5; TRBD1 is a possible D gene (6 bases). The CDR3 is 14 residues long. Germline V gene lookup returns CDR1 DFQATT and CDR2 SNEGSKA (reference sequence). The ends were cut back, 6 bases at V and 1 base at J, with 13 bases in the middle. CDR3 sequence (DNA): TGCAGTGCCACCTATGACAGGAGCAATCAGCCCCAGCATTTT. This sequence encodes CSATYDRSNQPQHF.

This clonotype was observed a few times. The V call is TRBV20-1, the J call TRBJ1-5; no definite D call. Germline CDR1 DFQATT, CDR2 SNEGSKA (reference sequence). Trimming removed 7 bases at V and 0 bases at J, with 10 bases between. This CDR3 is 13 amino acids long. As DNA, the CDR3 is TGCAGTGTGAGCGGTGATAGCAATCAGCCCCAGCATTTT. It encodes CSVSGDSNQPQHF.

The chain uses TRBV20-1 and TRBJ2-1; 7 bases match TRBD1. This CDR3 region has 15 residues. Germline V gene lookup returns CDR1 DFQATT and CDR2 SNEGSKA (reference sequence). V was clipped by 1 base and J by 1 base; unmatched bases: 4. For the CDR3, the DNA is TGCAGTGCTAGAGGACAGGGTGTGTCCTACAATGAGCAGTTCTTC. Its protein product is CSARGQGVSYNEQFF.

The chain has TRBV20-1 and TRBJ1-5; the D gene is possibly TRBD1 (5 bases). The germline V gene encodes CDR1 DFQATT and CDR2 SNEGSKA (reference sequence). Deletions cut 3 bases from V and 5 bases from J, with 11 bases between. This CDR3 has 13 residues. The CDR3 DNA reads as TGCAGTGCTAGTGAGGGGTGGGATCAGCCCCAGCATTTT. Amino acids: CSASEGWDQPQHF.

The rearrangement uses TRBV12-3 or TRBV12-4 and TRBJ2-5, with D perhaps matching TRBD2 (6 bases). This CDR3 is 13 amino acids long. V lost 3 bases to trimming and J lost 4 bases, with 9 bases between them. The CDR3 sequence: CASSFVEGETQYF. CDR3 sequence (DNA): TGTGCCAGCAGTTTTGTGGAGGGAGAGACCCAGTACTTC.

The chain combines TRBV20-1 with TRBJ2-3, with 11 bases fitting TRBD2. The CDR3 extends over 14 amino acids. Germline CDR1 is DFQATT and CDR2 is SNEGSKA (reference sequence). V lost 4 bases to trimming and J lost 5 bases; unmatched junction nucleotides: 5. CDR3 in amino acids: CSAMIAGGLDTQYF. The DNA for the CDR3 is TGCAGTGCTATGATAGCGGGGGGGTTAGATACGCAGTATTTT.